This T cell receptor (beta chain) was recorded in a study of cytomegalovirus exposure and HLA in healthy donors. Looked up from germline, CDR1 is MNHNY and CDR2 is SVGAGI (reference sequence). Trimming removed 5 bases from V and 6 bases from J; junction bases left unmatched: 0. This CDR3 contains 12 residues. Amplification used 60 Vbeta primers and 13 Jbeta primers. TCRdb's table, derived via immunoSEQ multiplex PCR, lists solely in-frame clones and lacks some. Here the sample spans fewer than 200,000 clones, roughly 80% being singletons. Of note for this clone: No antigen is known for it.

At sampling all donors were nominally healthy, likely with unrecorded immune exposures. Study-wide results and limits: Sequencing likely generated an artifact that appeared as a cluster of highly shared sequence variants.

The V and J genes are TRBV6-6 and TRBJ2-3; the match to TRBD1 covers 9 bases. The TCR sequence derives from a woman aged 50 to 60 in good health and CMV-seronegative. Sequencing was performed on PBMCs. CDR3: CASSGQGDTQYF. CDR3 nucleotide sequence: TGTGCCAGCAGTGGACAGGGGGATACGCAGTATTTT.